This T cell receptor (beta chain) originates from a study of T cell repertoires in cytomegalovirus infection. Study-wide context: Researchers turned to recently identified HLA-C-restricted CMV epitopes as well as well-studied HLA-B-restricted ones. Public TCR beta signature analysis indicated the presence of both CMV infection and matching HLA type.

Points on this clonotype: Antigen specificity is unknown.

V shed 0 bases, J shed 7 bases, and the junction held 5 bases outside the gene matches. The CDR3 is made up of 15 amino acids. Germline V gene data show CDR1 as SGHTA and CDR2 as FQGNSA. Overall study findings and caveats: There were carriers of CMV plus the relevant HLA, and cumulative public TCR beta family frequency identified them. HLA-C-restricted CMV clonotypes gave the most frequent clonotype in two of eight donors.

TCRdb redid the calling of the reads with MiXCR, one entry per CDR3 protein. Counted here are approximately 50,000 distinct CDR3 sequences, around 18% occurring once; the ten biggest clones make up around 67%. This clonotype was sampled from a human donor in good health (CMV status not recorded). Some clones in this sample may be carry-over from other donors' samples. The starting material was CD8+ T cells from cultured PBMCs, obtained from culture after CMV antigen stimulation. The genes are TRBV7-2 and TRBJ2-3; TRBD2 aligns across 9 bases. CDR3 nucleotide sequence: TGTGCCAGCAGCTTAGCGGCGGGGGGGCCGAATACGCAGTATTTT. It encodes CASSLAAGGPNTQYF.